This TCR beta chain derives from a study of radiotherapy plus CTLA-4 blockade in lung cancer. The study's findings and limits: Reports state that early shifts in blood T cell clones, with interferon-beta, best predicted response.

Using immunoSEQ multiplex PCR, the repertoire was profiled, and TCRdb retains in-frame clones only, with some absent. Here the sample spans some 70,000 clones, 79% being singletons. This clone has just one count. Its antigen is still unknown. CDR1 MNHEY and CDR2 SVGAGI come from the germline V gene. The CDR3 sequence is 14 residues long. The J segment lost 3 bases and the V segment lost 7 bases, leaving 8 bases of the junction unmatched. Ipilimumab CTLA-4 blockade and focal radiation were given to patients with chemo-refractory metastatic non-small-cell lung cancer. Sequenced material: peripheral blood, taken from a patient treated with radiotherapy plus ipilimumab. The chain has TRBV6-5 and TRBJ1-1; TRBD1 matches at 7 bases. The origin of this receptor is a human donor with non-small cell lung cancer who had a complete response to radiotherapy plus ipilimumab. CDR3 amino acids: CASTQGGRDTEAFF. In nucleotides, the CDR3 is TGTGCCAGCACTCAGGGGGGGCGGGACACTGAAGCTTTCTTT.